The present T cell receptor (beta chain) was sequenced within a study of human T cells and chemical hapten exposure. Turning to the study itself: Weekly scalp doses of diphenylcyclopropenone were given to patients during the approximately 23-week study.

Individual cDNA molecules had unique molecular identifiers attached to them by the library. TCRdb ran MiXCR on the RACE reads and lists one entry per CDR3 protein. Of roughly 380,000 distinct CDR3 sequences in the sample, roughly 5.3% are singletons; the top ten hold about 2.5%. Trimming stripped 0 bases from V and 5 bases from J, with 16 bases between. The CDR3 has 16 amino acids. CDR1 is SEHNR, CDR2 FQNEAQ, per germline (reference sequence). Many counts were recorded for this clonotype. Time point specified: pre-sensitization, week 0. Documented treatment: therapeutic diphenylcyclopropenone sensitization with weekly scalp DPC.

The V call is TRBV7-9, the J call TRBJ2-5; D may be TRBD2 (6 bases). This TCR was recovered from a woman between 50 and 59 years old with alopecia areata. Some clones in this sample may be carry-over from other donors' samples. Sequencing was performed on whole blood, taken in connection with sensitization to the hapten diphenylcyclopropenone (DPC). Here the CDR3 reads CASSLAPARREETQYF. The CDR3 DNA sequence: TGTGCCAGCAGCTTAGCTCCGGCGCGACGGGAGGAGACCCAGTACTTC.